This TCR beta chain appears in the sequencing data of a study of cytomegalovirus exposure and HLA in healthy donors (dated by TCRdb to about 2017). About the investigation overall: According to an earlier analysis of a few hundred of the donors, about 179 million T cells yielded 117 million unique TCR beta sequences and more than 250 Gb of sequence data. Approximately 330 gigabases of sequencing data and tens of millions of unique TCR sequences made up an early release that covered around 640 HLA-typed donors. Among the 398 genotyped donors, around 79% belonged to the genetic ancestry cluster associated with self-reported Caucasian donors. The study was designed to test whether signatures of past pathogen exposure could be identified by cataloging public T cell receptors. The study profiled the T cell repertoires of under 850 subjects by immunosequencing and related them to cytomegalovirus serostatus. In addition to the first cohort of 666 subjects, a separate validation cohort of 120 different subjects was used. The study combined high-throughput TCR immunosequencing, statistical association of individual TCRs with disease status, and machine learning to predict cytomegalovirus infection status. To study patterns of TCR occurrence, a later analysis re-analyzed previously published TCR beta repertoires from several hundred donors and added high-resolution HLA genotyping. Rather than drawing on any new phenotypic data, the later analysis identified candidate immune exposures from TCR beta sequences and the way those sequences occurred across donors. An earlier analysis of 450 to 750 of the donors used high-throughput TCR beta sequencing to judge whether each TCR beta V gene segment behaved as functional or pseudogenic. Donor age, sex, ethnicity and CMV serostatus were collected together with the repertoire data. A later genetic analysis used genome-wide SNP genotypes for about three fifths of the 666 donors, treating that subset as a discovery cohort. Every repertoire in the discovery cohort had been generated on one and the same sequencing platform. HLA typing covered class I and class II loci at four-digit resolution. Typing coverage differed by locus: A, B, C, DRB1 and DQB1 were typed in roughly 629-630 donors, DQA1 in about 500, DPA1 in 600 to 610, and DPB1 in approximately 450. A handful of DR-DQ haplotypes were treated as single units for association and clustering because of strong linkage in the cohort. Across about 370 genotyped donors of the cohort, an average of approximately 200,000 unique TCR beta nucleotide sequences per donor were sequenced, and roughly 20% of those sequences were non-productive. The full study reports these points: The presence/absence analyses assumed that sequencing depth was roughly uniform across donors, and that assumption may not be true. Compared with equally common non-associated chains, HLA-associated TCR beta chains in a later analysis were more clonally expanded and had lower generation probabilities. According to a later genetic analysis, donors in an Asian-associated ancestry cluster had fewer N-insertions in productive TCRs than the approximately 630-donor mean. In a later analysis, several top co-occurrence clusters were reported to appear linked to parvovirus B19, influenza, CMV and Epstein-Barr virus. The classifier was reported to diagnose cytomegalovirus status with high specificity and sensitivity in both the original cohort and the validation cohort. Immune exposure information for the cohort was limited to CMV serostatus. The authors suggested that the approach could potentially be extended to other disease states and immunological phenotypes. A further reported finding was that TCR beta sequences accurately predicted the HLA-A and HLA-B alleles for most subjects in the first cohort. A cluster of highly shared sequence variants was judged likely to represent a technical artifact of the sequencing pipeline. According to a later analysis, most CMV-associated TCR beta chains appeared to be HLA-restricted, and the HLA associations seemed to be driven largely by CMV exposure. A later genetic analysis associated a missense DCLRE1C variant with V-gene and J-gene trimming of TCR beta chains, and an independent cohort replicated the association. Across donors, most TCR sequences were observed very rarely, whereas some public TCRs were present in many individuals. The 87-base-pair reads could not distinguish some IMGT-functional V segments, including TRBV6-2 and TRBV6-3, so those segments were excluded. In the study, 150 to 200 TCR beta chains were listed as associated with cytomegalovirus. In an earlier analysis of a few hundred of the donors, most TCR beta V segments were observed in productive rearrangements about 90% or about 30% of the time, broadly matching IMGT annotations. At a false discovery rate of 0.05, a later analysis linked some 17,000 TCR beta sequences to specific HLA alleles. In a later analysis, TCR association rates were found to vary across HLA loci, with the most associated TCRs seen for DRB1 alleles and the fewest for HLA-C alleles. Because counts were too low, more than 15 rarely observed V segments, including chromosome 9 orphons, were left out of the earlier analysis of roughly 600 of the donors. A few of the identified cytomegalovirus-associated TCR beta chains were confirmed in vitro to be specific for cytomegalovirus antigens. When HLA alleles, especially DR and DQ, strongly co-occurred, attributing TCR associations to individual alleles was difficult. In this cohort, only TCR beta chains were sequenced, and detectable features were limited by the absence of alpha or paired-chain data. HLA typing was unavailable for some donors at each locus, so association tests used only the typed subset. Linkage disequilibrium might explain the correlated functional status among segregating V segments, but an unknown experimental factor could not be ruled out.

The cohort was made up of about 610 healthy bone marrow donors. Cohort members were all nominally healthy when sampled, although unrecorded immune exposures were likely present. The donor tested CMV seropositive and was one of the 289 seropositive cohort members. A peripheral blood sample was provided by each donor, and peripheral blood mononuclear cells were used for TCR beta sequencing. The Qiagen DNeasy Blood Extraction Kit was used to extract genomic DNA from the blood cell samples. Comments on this clone: There is no known antigen for this receptor. No clone much larger than this one lies a single base away; base qualities are absent.

The CDR3 runs 15 residues from the cysteine to the phenylalanine. Kept here is only the CDR3 DNA, which spans 45 bases and is read in frame from base 1. The germline V gene sets CDR1 to SGHDN and CDR2 to FVKESK. Trimmed from V: 4 bases; trimmed from J: 2 bases; junction bases lacking a gene match: 3. Libraries were built with the immunoSEQ multiplex PCR assay. A mixture of 60 forward primers for TCR Vbeta segments and 13 reverse primers for TCR Jbeta segments was used in the multiplex PCR. The CDR3 region of rearranged TCR beta genes was amplified from genomic DNA with a multiplex PCR assay. On the Illumina HiSeq System, the amplified TCR beta libraries were sequenced as 87-base-pair reads. The authors' pipeline ran thus. Across the 600 to 700 repertoires, a later analysis counted 75 million to 90 million unique TCR beta chains, 9.5 million to 12 million of which were shared by at least two donors. Raw reads were error-corrected and collapsed into unique sequences by a nearest-neighbor algorithm in which closely related sequences were merged to remove PCR and sequencing errors. CDR3 sequences were aligned to IMGT reference sequences to assign V, D and J gene segments. For a sequence to be retained, at least a six-nucleotide match to both a V gene segment and a J gene segment was required. Rearrangements were called productive when the CDR3 lacked stop codons and stayed in frame with V and J; all others were non-productive. Following IMGT convention, CDR3 was defined as the stretch from the second conserved V-encoded cysteine up to the conserved J-encoded phenylalanine. The earlier analysis of a few hundred of the donors excluded any sequence lacking an unambiguous match to a single V gene segment. An earlier analysis of fewer than 750 of the donors called V segments functional above 56.7% productive rearrangements and segregating when the between-donor standard deviation exceeded 5%. A statistical classification framework was built for diagnosing cytomegalovirus status from the catalog of TCR beta chain sequences. In a later analysis, V and J genes were assigned by comparing TCR nucleotide sequences against IMGT/GENE-DB human TR gene sequences. In a later analysis, CDR3 sequences and most-parsimonious VDJ recombination scenarios were assigned using the TCRdist pipeline. In a later analysis, every TCR beta chain was defined by the combination of its CDR3 amino acid sequence and its V-gene family, and reads without a unique V-gene family were dropped. As a way to deal with suspected cross-contamination and a sequencing artifact, a later analysis dropped 450 to 700 nucleotide sequences that were highly shared and had low generation probability. In a later analysis, a clonal expansion index was calculated for each public chain from normalized within-repertoire ranks of inferred template counts. In a later analysis, generation probabilities were computed using a VDJ recombination model fitted to out-of-frame rearrangements, and the results were checked against IGoR. In a later analysis, TCR-TCR, TCR-HLA and TCR-CMV co-occurrence was scored with hypergeometric tests, and a repertoire-size bias correction was applied to TCR pairs. False discovery rates were estimated in a later analysis by permuting HLA or CMV assignments 20 times. A later analysis grouped co-occurring TCRs with DBSCAN, adding TCRdist sequence similarity when clustering within HLA-allele-positive subsets. Co-occurrence clustering excluded repertoires with fewer than 30,000 or more than 120,000 public chains, plus five with anomalous nucleotide sharing. As stored in TCRdb, this immuneACCESS dataset retains in-frame rearrangements with V and J assigned. A fraction of the clones does not appear; measured against another copy, unresolved V genes explain less than half of the discrepancy, and the remainder lacks a known reason. The DNA gave D and trimming, while V, J and clone size come from that table. This sample holds approximately 35,000 clones; 55% to 80% were observed only once. 10% of the sample goes to the ten largest clones.

The specimen sequenced was PBMCs. The source of this sequence is a man aged 40-50 years in good health and CMV-seropositive. The chain is made from TRBV14 and TRBJ2-1; the junction holds 9 bases that match TRBD2. The DNA reads TGTGCCAGCAGCCCCCGCGGGGGGGCCTACAATGAGCAGTTCTTC. Its translation is CASSPRGGAYNEQFF.